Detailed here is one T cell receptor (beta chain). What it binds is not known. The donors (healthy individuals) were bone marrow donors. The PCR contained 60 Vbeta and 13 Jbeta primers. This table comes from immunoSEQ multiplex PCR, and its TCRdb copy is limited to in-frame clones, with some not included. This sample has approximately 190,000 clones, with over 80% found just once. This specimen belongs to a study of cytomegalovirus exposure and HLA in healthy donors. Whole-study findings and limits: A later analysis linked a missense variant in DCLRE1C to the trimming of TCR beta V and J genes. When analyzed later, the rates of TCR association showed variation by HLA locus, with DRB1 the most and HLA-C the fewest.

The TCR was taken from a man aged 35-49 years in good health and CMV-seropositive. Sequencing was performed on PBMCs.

CDR3 DNA sequence: TGCGCCAGCAGCCCGTCTGCGGGACAGGGGGCGGGTGGCTACACCTTC. Encoded protein: CASSPSAGQGAGGYTF. V gene TRBV5-1 combines with J gene TRBJ1-2; 12 nucleotides match TRBD1. In germline, CDR1 is SGHRS, CDR2 YFSETQ. This CDR3 is 16 amino acids long. Trimming at V came to 4 bases and at J to 7 bases, leaving 11 bases not matched to a gene.